This TCR beta chain appears in the sequencing data of a study of breast tumors, draining lymph nodes, adjacent tissues. General study results and limits: Most tumor T cells seemingly derive from lymph node, then expand in tumor. Data only fit, rather than demonstrated, lymph node origin of most tumor T cells. Compared with lymph nodes, tumors were less diverse; compared with nontumor tissue, more.

Turning to this clonotype: The antigen is not known.

TCRdb processed the multiplex PCR reads anew with MiXCR; each CDR3 protein has one entry. Among 170,000 or so distinct CDR3 sequences listed, approximately 33% were seen once. Breast cancer patients provided tissue from their axillary draining lymph nodes. This CDR3 region has 17 residues. The V gene lost 6 bases and the J gene lost 7 bases, with 24 bases spanning the gap. The origin of this receptor is a female donor with breast cancer. Some clones in this sample may be carry-over from other donors' samples. The sequencing sample was made of axillary lymph node tissue. The rearrangement joins TRBV12-3 or TRBV12-4 to TRBJ1-4, with D possibly being TRBD1 (6 bases). The CDR3 loop reads CASSPGRGRRDSEKLFF. CDR3 DNA sequence: TGTGCCAGCAGCCCCGGCAGGGGAAGGCGTGATAGTGAAAAACTGTTTTTT.